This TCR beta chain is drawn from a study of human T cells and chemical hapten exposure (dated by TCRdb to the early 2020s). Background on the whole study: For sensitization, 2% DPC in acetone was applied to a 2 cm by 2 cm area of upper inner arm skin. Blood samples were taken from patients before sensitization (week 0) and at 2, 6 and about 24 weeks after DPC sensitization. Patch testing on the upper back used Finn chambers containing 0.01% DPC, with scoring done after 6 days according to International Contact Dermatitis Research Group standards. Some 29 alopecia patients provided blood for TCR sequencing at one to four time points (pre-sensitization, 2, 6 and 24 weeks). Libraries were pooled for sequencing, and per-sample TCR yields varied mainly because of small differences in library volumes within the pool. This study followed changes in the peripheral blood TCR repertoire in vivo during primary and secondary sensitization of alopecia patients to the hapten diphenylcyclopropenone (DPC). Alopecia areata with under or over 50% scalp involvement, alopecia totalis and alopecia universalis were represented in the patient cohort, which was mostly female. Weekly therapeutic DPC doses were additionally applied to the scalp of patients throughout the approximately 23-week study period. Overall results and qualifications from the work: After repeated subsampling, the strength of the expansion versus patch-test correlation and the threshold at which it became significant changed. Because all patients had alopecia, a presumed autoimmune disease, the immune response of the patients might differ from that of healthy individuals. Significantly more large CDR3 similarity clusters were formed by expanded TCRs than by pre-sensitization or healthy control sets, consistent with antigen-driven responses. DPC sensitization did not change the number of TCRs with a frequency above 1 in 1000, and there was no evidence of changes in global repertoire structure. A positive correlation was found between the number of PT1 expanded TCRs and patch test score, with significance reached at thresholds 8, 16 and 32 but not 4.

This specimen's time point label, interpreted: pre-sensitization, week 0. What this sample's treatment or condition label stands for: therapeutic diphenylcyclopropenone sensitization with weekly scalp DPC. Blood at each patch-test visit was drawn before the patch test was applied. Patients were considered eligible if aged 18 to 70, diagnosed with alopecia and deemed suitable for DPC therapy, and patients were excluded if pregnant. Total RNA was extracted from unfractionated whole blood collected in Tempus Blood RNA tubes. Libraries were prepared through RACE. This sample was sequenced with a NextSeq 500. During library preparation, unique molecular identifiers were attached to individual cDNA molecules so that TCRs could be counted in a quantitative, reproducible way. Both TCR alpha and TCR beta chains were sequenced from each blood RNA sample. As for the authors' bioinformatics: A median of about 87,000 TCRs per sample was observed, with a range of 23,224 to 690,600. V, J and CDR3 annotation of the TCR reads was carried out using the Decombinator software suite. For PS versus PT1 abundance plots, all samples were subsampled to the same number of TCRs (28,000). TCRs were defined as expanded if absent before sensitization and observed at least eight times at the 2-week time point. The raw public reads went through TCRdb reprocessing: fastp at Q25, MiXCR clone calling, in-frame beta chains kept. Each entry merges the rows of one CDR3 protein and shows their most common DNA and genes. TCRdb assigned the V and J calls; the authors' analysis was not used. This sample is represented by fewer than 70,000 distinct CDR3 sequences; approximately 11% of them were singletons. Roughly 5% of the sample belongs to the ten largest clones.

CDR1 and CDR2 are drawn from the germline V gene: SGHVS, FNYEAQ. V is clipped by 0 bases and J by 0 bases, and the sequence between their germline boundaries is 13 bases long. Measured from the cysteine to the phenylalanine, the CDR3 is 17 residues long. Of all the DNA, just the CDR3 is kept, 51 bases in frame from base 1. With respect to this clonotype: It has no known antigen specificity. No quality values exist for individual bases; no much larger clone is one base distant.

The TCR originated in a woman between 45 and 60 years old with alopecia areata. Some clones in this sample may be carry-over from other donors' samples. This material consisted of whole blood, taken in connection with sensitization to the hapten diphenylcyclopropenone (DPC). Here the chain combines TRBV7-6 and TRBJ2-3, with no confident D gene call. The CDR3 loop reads CASSLAPASVSTDTQYF. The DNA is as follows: TGTGCCAGCAGCTTAGCCCCCGCCTCCGTAAGCACAGATACGCAGTATTTT.